This TCR beta chain is drawn from a study of cytomegalovirus exposure and HLA in healthy donors. Study results and limitations: In an earlier analysis, most TCR beta V segments were productive about 90% or about 30% of the time. Most TCR sequences proved rare, with some public TCRs found in many donors.

PCR employed 60 Vbeta and 13 Jbeta primers. The repertoire was sequenced with immunoSEQ multiplex PCR; TCRdb's copy has only in-frame clones and lacks some. The table lists approximately 85,000 clones, over 75% of them singletons. After removal of 2 bases from V and 0 bases from J, the junction contained 7 bases not matched to a gene. There are 16 residues in the CDR3. Germline CDR1 reads SGHTA; CDR2 reads FQGNSA. This clone was counted only a few times. What it binds is not known. This chain uses TRBV7-2 with TRBJ2-7, with 7 nucleotides matching TRBD1. This TCR was sampled from a man aged 25 to 40 in good health and CMV-seronegative. The material sequenced was PBMCs. CDR3 protein: CASSLMAGTVSYEQYF. DNA for the CDR3: TGTGCCAGCAGCTTAATGGCTGGGACAGTCTCCTACGAGCAGTACTTC.